These 14 T cell receptor beta chains originate from one sample sequenced in a study of blood T cell repertoires in COVID-19. Sequencing used immunoSEQ multiplex PCR; TCRdb keeps in-frame clones, though not all of them. Of about 200,000 clones detected, around four fifths appear once; the ten largest clones hold roughly 7.6%. The specimen was peripheral blood. The receptors derive from a woman in her forties or fifties with acute or convalescent COVID-19.

This rearrangement joins TRBV19 to TRBJ2-7; 9 nucleotides align to TRBD1. The germline CDR1 and CDR2 sequences are LNHDA and SQIVND (reference sequence). The CDR3 sequence is 14 residues long. Germline trimming cut 4 bases from V and 3 bases from J; bases unmatched to any gene: 4. CDR3 residues: CASSRDRDYYEQYF. The CDR3 bases are TGTGCCAGTAGTAGGGACAGGGACTACTACGAGCAGTACTTC.

The chain combines TRBV24-1 with TRBJ2-3; D might be TRBD1 (5 bases). Germline values: CDR1 KGHDR, CDR2 SFDVKD. CDR3 length: 14 residues. Trimming took off 6 bases at V and 1 base at J, with 10 bases between the two ends. CDR3 coding DNA: TGTGCCACCAGTTTAGGGGCCGGCACAGATACGCAGTATTTT. Protein sequence: CATSLGAGTDTQYF.

This rearrangement joins TRBV18 to TRBJ2-5; D remains ambiguous. The CDR3 runs to 16 residues. Trimming shortened V by 2 bases and J by 4 bases, and 17 bases separated the two germline ends. Germline CDR1 KGHSH, CDR2 LQKENI. CDR3 sequence (DNA): TGTGCCAGCTCACCATATGGAGACGGCGGTAGAGAGACCCAGTACTTC. This translates into CASSPYGDGGRETQYF.

The chain recombines TRBV19 with TRBJ1-2; weak D call: TRBD1 (5 bases). The V end lost 4 bases, the J end lost 9 bases, and 18 bases lay between the germline ends. The CDR3 runs to 14 residues. Germline V gene lookup returns CDR1 LNHDA and CDR2 SQIVND (reference sequence). The CDR3 protein is CASSTADGRGSYTF. CDR3 coding DNA: TGTGCCAGTAGTACTGCGGACGGCCGGGGGAGCTACACCTTC. Full variable domain (remainder filled in from reference TRBV19 and TRBJ1-2): DGGITQSPKYLFRKEGQNVTLSCEQNLNHDAMYWYRQDPGQGLRLIYYSQIVNDFQKGDIAEGYSVSREKKESFPLTVTSAQKNPTAFYLCASSTADGRGSYTFGSGTRLTVV.

The chain links TRBV6-5 to TRBJ1-1; 9 bases are a match to TRBD1. The CDR3 runs 14 residues. CDR1 is MNHEY, CDR2 SVGAGI, per germline. V trimming: 5 bases; J trimming: 5 bases; junction bases outside the gene matches: 6. The CDR3 region is CASSIQGARTEAFF. CDR3 bases: TGTGCCAGCAGTATACAGGGGGCTAGGACTGAAGCTTTCTTT.

The gene calls are TRBV7-2 and TRBJ2-7, with 8 bases lining up with TRBD2. CDR1 and CDR2 from the germline V gene are SGHTA and FQGNSA. With V trimmed by 5 bases and J by 7 bases, 13 bases remained unmatched. The CDR3 is made up of 15 amino acids. In DNA, the CDR3 is TGTGCCAGCAGCAAACCGGGACTAGAGCCGTTGGAGCAGTACTTC. Its translation is CASSKPGLEPLEQYF. The entire variable domain, with the rest obtained from reference TRBV7-2 and TRBJ2-7, is as follows: GAGVSQSPSNKVTEKGKDVELRCDPISGHTALYWYRQSLGQGLEFLIYFQGNSAPDKSGLPSDRFSAERTGGSVSTLTIQRTQQEDSAVYLCASSKPGLEPLEQYFGPGTRLTVT.

V usage is TRBV27 and J usage is TRBJ2-2, with TRBD2 matching 14 bases. The CDR3 consists of 16 residues. Germline V gives CDR1 MNHEY, CDR2 SMNVEV (reference sequence). Germline trimming cut 6 bases from V and 6 bases from J; bases unmatched to any gene: 6. The CDR3 here is CASSPGLAGVSGELFF. CDR3 in DNA: TGTGCCAGCAGCCCGGGACTAGCGGGAGTCTCCGGGGAGCTGTTTTTT.

The chain carries TRBV24-1 and TRBJ2-1; TRBD2 matches at 10 bases. The CDR3 is 17 residues long. The germline V gene encodes CDR1 KGHDR and CDR2 SFDVKD. Trimming at V came to 3 bases and at J to 7 bases, leaving 11 bases not matched to a gene. CDR3 coding DNA: TGTGCCACCAGTGATCCCTCCGAGCGGGAGGGCCGAAATGAGCAGTTCTTC. This sequence encodes CATSDPSEREGRNEQFF.

V usage is TRBV28 and J usage is TRBJ1-5; 9 nucleotides align to TRBD1. V trimming: 6 bases; J trimming: 5 bases; junction bases outside the gene matches: 5. CDR1 and CDR2 (germline): MDHEN, SYDVKM. CDR3 length: 14 amino acids. CDR3 amino acids: CASSWTGDYQPQHF. DNA of the CDR3: TGTGCCAGCAGCTGGACAGGGGACTATCAGCCCCAGCATTTT.

V and J are TRBV9 and TRBJ1-3; possible D gene TRBD1, 6 bases. Germline V gives CDR1 SGDLS, CDR2 YYNGEE. The V and J ends lost 0 bases and 0 bases respectively, with 16 bases between them. The CDR3 is 18 residues long. The CDR3 here is CASSVDPLVGGSGNTIYF. The DNA of the CDR3 is TGTGCCAGCAGCGTAGACCCCCTGGTAGGGGGCTCTGGAAACACCATATATTTT.

The V gene is TRBV7-7, the J gene TRBJ2-1; TRBD2 aligns across 14 bases. CDR1 and CDR2 (germline): SSHAT, FNYEAQ (reference sequence). V lost 4 bases, J lost 9 bases, and 5 bases stayed unmatched. The length of the CDR3 is 15 residues. The CDR3 region has the DNA TGTGCCAGCAGCTCGGGACTAGCGGGAGTAACTGAGCAGTTCTTC. This gives the protein CASSSGLAGVTEQFF.

The J gene is TRBJ2-7, the V gene TRBV5-4, with 11 bases aligning to TRBD2. Germline V gene data show CDR1 as SGHNT and CDR2 as YYREEE (reference sequence). This CDR3 spans 15 amino acids. Trimming at V came to 6 bases and at J to 3 bases, leaving 8 bases not matched to a gene. CDR3 nucleotide sequence: TGTGCCAGCACCCTGGAACTAGCGGGAGTCTACGAGCAGTACTTC. Protein product: CASTLELAGVYEQYF. The full variable domain, in which reference TRBV5-4 and TRBJ2-7 provide the parts outside the CDR3, is ETGVTQSPTHLIKTRGQQVTLRCSSQSGHNTVSWYQQALGQGPQFIFQYYREEENGRGNFPPRFSGLQFPNYSSELNVNALELDDSALYLCASTLELAGVYEQYFGPGTRLTVT.

This clone has just one count. The gene calls are TRBV15 and TRBJ2-2; 8 bases are a match to TRBD1. Germline V gene sequence: CDR1 LNHNV, CDR2 YYDKDF (reference sequence). The CDR3 has 15 residues. Germline trimming cut 1 base from V and 7 bases from J; bases unmatched to any gene: 5. For the CDR3, the DNA is TGTGCCACCAGCAGAGGTTTGGACAGGGACGGGGAGCTGTTTTTT. Protein sequence: CATSRGLDRDGELFF.

V gene TRBV19 combines with J gene TRBJ2-1; 7 positions agree with TRBD2. The CDR3 contains 15 residues. Per germline, CDR1 LNHDA and CDR2 SQIVND (reference sequence). J lost 3 bases, V lost 10 bases, and 12 bases had no gene match. The CDR3 DNA is TGTGCCACCCGCTACGAGGCTAGCGGCTACAATGAGCAGTTCTTC. Encoded protein: CATRYEASGYNEQFF.